This T cell receptor beta chain was found in a study of cytomegalovirus exposure and HLA in healthy donors. The junction had 9 bases not matched to a gene; V was cut back by 1 base and J by 1 base. Germline V CDR1 and CDR2: LGHNA, YSLEER. CDR3 length: 18 residues. As concerns this clone: Its antigen is undetermined.

Findings of the study overall: In a later analysis, most CMV-associated TCR beta chains appeared HLA-restricted. A prior analysis recorded that most TCR beta V segments were productive about 87% or about 30% of the time. CMV serostatus was the only recorded immune exposure for donors. The study recorded over 150 TCR beta chains that were cytomegalovirus-associated.

PCR amplification relied on 60 Vbeta primers (plus 13 Jbeta primers). Sequencing used immunoSEQ multiplex PCR; TCRdb keeps in-frame clones, though not all of them. The data show 90,000 to 150,000 clones, around 77% seen once. The chain is built from TRBV4-3 and TRBJ1-4, with 7 bases aligning to TRBD1. Sequencing input: PBMCs. The receptor comes from a man aged 45 to 65 in good health and CMV-seropositive. CDR3 nucleotides: TGCGCCAGCAGCCAAGGTGCGACAGGGTATGGAACTAATGAAAAACTGTTTTTT. Its protein is CASSQGATGYGTNEKLFF.